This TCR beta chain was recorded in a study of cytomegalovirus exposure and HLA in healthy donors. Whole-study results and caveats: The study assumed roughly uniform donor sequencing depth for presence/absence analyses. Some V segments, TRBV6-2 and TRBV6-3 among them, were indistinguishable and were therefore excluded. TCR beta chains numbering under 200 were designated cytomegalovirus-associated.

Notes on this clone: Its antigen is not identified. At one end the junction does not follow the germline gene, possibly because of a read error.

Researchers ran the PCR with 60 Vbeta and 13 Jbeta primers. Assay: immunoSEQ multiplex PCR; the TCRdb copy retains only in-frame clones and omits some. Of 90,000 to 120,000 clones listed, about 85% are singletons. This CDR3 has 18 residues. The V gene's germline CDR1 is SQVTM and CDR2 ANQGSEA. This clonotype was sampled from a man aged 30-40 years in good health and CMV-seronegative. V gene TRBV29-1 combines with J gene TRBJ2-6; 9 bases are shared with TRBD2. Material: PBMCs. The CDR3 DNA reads TGCAGCGCTGAAAGGAGGCTAGCGGGATCAACCGGGGCCAACGTCCTGACTTTC. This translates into CSAERRLAGSTGANVLTF.